Reported below is one TCR beta chain. This specimen comes from a study of cytomegalovirus exposure and HLA in healthy donors. At collection, donors were nominally healthy, but unrecorded immune exposures were probable. The PCR made use of 60 Vbeta and 13 Jbeta primers. Profiling relied on immunoSEQ multiplex PCR, and the TCRdb table lists in-frame clones only, not all of them. The sample comprises 60,000 to 85,000 clones, around 76% of which are singletons, and over 10% rests with the top ten. Trimming removed 6 bases from V and 4 bases from J, with 19 bases in between. Per the germline V gene, CDR1 is MNHEY and CDR2 is SMNVEV (reference sequence). The length of the CDR3 is 16 residues.

The receptor was derived from a male donor in good health and CMV-seropositive. The material sequenced was PBMCs. The V gene is TRBV27, the J gene TRBJ1-3, with D unclear. For the CDR3, the DNA is TGTGCCAGCAGAAGGCGGGCGAGCGGGCCCGGAAACACCATATATTTT. It translates to CASRRRASGPGNTIYF.